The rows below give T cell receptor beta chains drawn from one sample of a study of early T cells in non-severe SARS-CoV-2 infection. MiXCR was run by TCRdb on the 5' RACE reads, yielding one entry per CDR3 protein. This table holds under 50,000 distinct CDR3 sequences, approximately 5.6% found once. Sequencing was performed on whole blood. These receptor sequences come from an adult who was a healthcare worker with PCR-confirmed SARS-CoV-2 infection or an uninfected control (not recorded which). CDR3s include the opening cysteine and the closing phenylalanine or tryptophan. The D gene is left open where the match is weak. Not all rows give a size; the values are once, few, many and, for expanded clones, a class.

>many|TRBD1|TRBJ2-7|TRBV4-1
CASTSGQGSYEQYF
TGCGCCAGCACGTCGGGACAGGGTTCGTACGAGCAGTACTTC
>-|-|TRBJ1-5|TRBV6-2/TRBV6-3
CASSYGNQPQHF
TGTGCCAGCAGTTACGGGAATCAGCCCCAGCATTTT
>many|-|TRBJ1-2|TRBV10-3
CAISDLRGDYGYTF
TGTGCCATCAGTGATTTGCGTGGCGACTATGGCTACACCTTC
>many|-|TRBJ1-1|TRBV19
CASSIVSRGDTEAFF
TGTGCCAGTAGTATAGTTTCCAGGGGCGACACTGAAGCTTTCTTT
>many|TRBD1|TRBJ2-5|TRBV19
CASQQRTGGGETQYF
TGTGCCAGCCAACAACGGACAGGGGGCGGAGAGACCCAGTACTTC
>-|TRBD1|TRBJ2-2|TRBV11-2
CASTRTGAPPGELFF
TGTGCCAGCACTCGGACAGGGGCCCCCCCCGGGGAGCTGTTTTTT
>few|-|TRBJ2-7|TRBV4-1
CASSQEPGGTAPYEQYF
TGCGCCAGCAGCCAAGAGCCAGGAGGGACAGCGCCCTACGAGCAGTACTTC
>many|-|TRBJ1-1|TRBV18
CASSPGGSMNTEAFF
TGTGCCAGCTCACCGGGAGGAAGTATGAACACTGAAGCTTTCTTT
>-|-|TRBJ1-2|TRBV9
CASSVEQGLGYTF
TGTGCCAGCAGCGTAGAACAAGGACTTGGCTACACCTTC
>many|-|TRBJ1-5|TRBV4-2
CASSQVRGRGQPQHF
TGTGCCAGCAGCCAAGTAAGGGGTAGGGGTCAGCCCCAGCATTTT
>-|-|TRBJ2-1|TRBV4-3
CASSPTFKRLTHNEQFF
TGCGCCAGCAGCCCAACTTTTAAGCGACTAACCCACAATGAGCAGTTCTTC
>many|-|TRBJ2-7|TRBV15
CATSFGTLSNGEQYF
TGTGCCACCAGCTTCGGGACATTATCAAACGGGGAGCAGTACTTC
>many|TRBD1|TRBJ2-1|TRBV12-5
CASGSSRTGWDEQFF
TGTGCTAGTGGTTCCTCCCGGACAGGGTGGGATGAGCAGTTCTTC
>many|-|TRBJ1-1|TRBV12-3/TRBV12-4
CASTFGRMNTEAFF
TGTGCCAGCACCTTCGGACGTATGAACACTGAAGCTTTCTTT
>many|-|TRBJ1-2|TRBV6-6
CASSFLVPGGGYTF
TGTGCCAGCAGTTTTCTGGTCCCAGGCGGGGGCTACACCTTC
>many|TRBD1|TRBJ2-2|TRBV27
CASSSHRGGELFF
TGTGCCAGCAGTTCACACAGGGGCGGGGAGCTGTTTTTT
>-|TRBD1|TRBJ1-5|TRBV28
CASSLSRGTGAQPQHF
TGTGCCAGCAGTTTGTCTCGGGGGACAGGGGCCCAGCCCCAGCATTTT
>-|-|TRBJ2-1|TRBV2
CASSGTRVGEQFF
TGTGCCAGCAGTGGGACCCGGGTGGGTGAGCAGTTCTTC
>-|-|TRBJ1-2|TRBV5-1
CASSLGGQKDYGYTF
TGCGCCAGCAGCTTGGGAGGACAGAAAGACTATGGCTACACCTTC
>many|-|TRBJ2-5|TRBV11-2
CASSLDPAGLGEETQYF
TGTGCCAGCAGCTTAGATCCCGCCGGTCTTGGGGAAGAGACCCAGTACTTC
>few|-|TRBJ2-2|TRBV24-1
CATSDWTRGTGELFF
TGTGCCACCAGTGACTGGACTCGTGGAACCGGGGAGCTGTTTTTT
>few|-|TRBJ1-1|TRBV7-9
CASSLDRAGTEAFF
TGTGCCAGCAGCTTAGACAGGGCCGGCACTGAAGCTTTCTTT
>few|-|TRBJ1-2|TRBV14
CASSVRLRDRNYGYTF
TGTGCCAGCAGCGTCCGCCTAAGAGACAGGAACTATGGCTACACCTTC
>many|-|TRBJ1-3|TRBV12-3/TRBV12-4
CASSLVNTFYSGNTIYF
TGTGCCAGCAGTTTAGTTAACACCTTCTACTCTGGAAACACCATATATTTT
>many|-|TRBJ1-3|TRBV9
CASSVGLPGSGNTIYF
TGTGCCAGCAGCGTAGGGCTTCCCGGCTCTGGAAACACCATATATTTT
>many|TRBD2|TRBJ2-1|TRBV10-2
CASKTRTSGTNEQFF
TGCGCCAGCAAGACGAGGACTAGCGGGACCAATGAGCAGTTCTTC
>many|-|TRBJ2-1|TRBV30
CAWSFSSSPLRVGSYNEQFF
TGTGCCTGGAGCTTCTCCTCCTCCCCCCTGCGAGTAGGCTCCTACAATGAGCAGTTCTTC
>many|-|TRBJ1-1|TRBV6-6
CASSYSRGARTEAFF
TGTGCCAGCAGTTACTCTCGGGGGGCTCGGACTGAAGCTTTCTTT
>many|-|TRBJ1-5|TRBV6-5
CASSPHLSTVQPQHF
TGTGCCAGCAGCCCCCACTTGTCAACGGTTCAGCCCCAGCATTTT
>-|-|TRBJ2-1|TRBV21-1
CASSASGTYNEQFF
TGTGCCAGCAGCGCCTCGGGCACCTACAATGAGCAGTTCTTC
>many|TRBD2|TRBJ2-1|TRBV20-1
CSAPTSGTDNEQFF
TGCAGTGCCCCGACTAGCGGGACAGATAATGAGCAGTTCTTC
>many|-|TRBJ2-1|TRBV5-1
CARKAKGGPSNNEQFF
TGCGCCAGAAAGGCCAAGGGGGGACCTTCCAACAATGAGCAGTTCTTC
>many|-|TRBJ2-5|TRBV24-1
CATSDARRQQETQYF
TGTGCCACCAGTGACGCTAGACGGCAACAAGAGACCCAGTACTTC
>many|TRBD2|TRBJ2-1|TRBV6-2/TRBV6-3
CASSYSKLAGGREQFF
TGTGCCAGCAGTTACTCGAAACTAGCGGGAGGGAGGGAGCAGTTCTTC
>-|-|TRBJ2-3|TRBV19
CASSSPSSALLDTQYF
TGTGCCAGTAGTAGCCCCTCCAGCGCTCTGTTGGATACGCAGTATTTT
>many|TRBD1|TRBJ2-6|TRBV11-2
CASSFGTGSGANVLTF
TGTGCCAGCAGCTTCGGGACAGGCTCTGGGGCCAACGTCCTGACTTTC
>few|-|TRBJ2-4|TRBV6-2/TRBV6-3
CASTQGPIDIQYF
TGTGCCAGCACCCAGGGTCCTATAGACATTCAGTACTTC
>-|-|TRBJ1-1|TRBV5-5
CASSLDWTEAAFF
TGTGCCAGCAGCTTGGACTGGACAGAGGCTGCTTTCTTT
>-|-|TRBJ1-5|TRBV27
CASSSLSLGVNQPQHF
TGTGCCAGCAGTTCCCTTAGTTTGGGGGTCAATCAGCCCCAGCATTTT
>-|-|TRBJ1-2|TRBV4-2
CASSQGLGVDQGYTF
TGTGCCAGCAGCCAGGGATTAGGGGTGGATCAGGGCTACACCTTC
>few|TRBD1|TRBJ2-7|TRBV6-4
CASSGQGSPYEQYF
TGTGCCAGCAGTGGACAGGGGTCTCCCTACGAGCAGTACTTC
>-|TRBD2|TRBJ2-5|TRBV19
CASSASGAPQTQYF
TGTGCCAGTAGTGCTAGCGGGGCTCCCCAGACCCAGTACTTC
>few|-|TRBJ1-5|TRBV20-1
CSAAPGDSNQPQHF
TGCAGTGCGGCACCAGGGGATAGCAATCAGCCCCAGCATTTT
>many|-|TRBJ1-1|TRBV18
CASSPIGYEAFF
TGTGCCAGCTCACCAATTGGATATGAAGCTTTCTTT
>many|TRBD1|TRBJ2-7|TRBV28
CASSLPYRQGVNEQYF
TGTGCCAGCAGTTTACCCTACAGGCAGGGGGTTAACGAGCAGTACTTC
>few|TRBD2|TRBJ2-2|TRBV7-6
CASSLGTSGSPTGELFF
TGTGCCAGCAGCTTAGGGACTAGCGGGAGCCCCACCGGGGAGCTGTTTTTT
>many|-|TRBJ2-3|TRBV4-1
CASSHTGTPDTQYF
TGCGCCAGCAGCCACACCGGGACCCCAGATACGCAGTATTTT
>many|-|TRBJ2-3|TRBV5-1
CASSLQSFTDTQYF
TGCGCCAGCAGCTTACAGTCCTTCACAGATACGCAGTATTTT
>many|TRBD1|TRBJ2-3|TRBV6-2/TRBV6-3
CASRPPGQGASTQYF
TGTGCCAGCAGACCCCCGGGACAGGGGGCTTCTACGCAGTATTTT
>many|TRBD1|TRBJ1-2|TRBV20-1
CSATTRTGGTGYGYTF
TGCAGTGCCACTACCCGGACAGGGGGAACGGGATATGGCTACACCTTC
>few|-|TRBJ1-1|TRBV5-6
CASSHVDRRAVNTEAFF
TGTGCCAGCAGCCATGTTGATCGTCGGGCAGTTAACACTGAAGCTTTCTTT